The rows below give T cell receptor beta chains drawn from one sample of a study of prognosis after radiotherapy for stage I lung cancer. A single record per CDR3 protein comes from TCRdb applying MiXCR to the multiplex PCR reads. This table holds fewer than 14,000 distinct CDR3 sequences, 45% to 65% found once. Sequenced here: PBMCs, sampled before or after stereotactic body radiation therapy (not recorded which). These receptors were obtained from a donor over 45 with non-small cell lung cancer. Both conserved end residues are part of each CDR3. The D gene is left open where the match is weak. Clone sizes are given selectively: once, few, many, or a class where the clone is expanded.

V	D	J	size	DNA	CDR3
TRBV28	-	TRBJ1-2	many	TGTGCCAGCAGTTTGCCGGGACACGGGCCGGGGGGCTACACCTTC	CASSLPGHGPGGYTF
TRBV12-3/TRBV12-4	-	TRBJ1-1	-	TGTGCCAGCAGTGTCGGGGAGAACACTGAAGCTTTCTTT	CASSVGENTEAFF
TRBV18	-	TRBJ2-5	-	TGTGCCAGCTCGCTTAGACTTCAGCTCCAAGAGACCCAGTACTTC	CASSLRLQLQETQYF
TRBV6-9	-	TRBJ1-2	-	TGTGCCAGCAGTTATACAATCGGGGGGGCCTATGGCTACACCTTC	CASSYTIGGAYGYTF
TRBV6-1	-	TRBJ2-2	medium-sized	TGTGCCAGCAGTGAATCCCCTGGCGGGGAGCTGTTTTTT	CASSESPGGELFF
TRBV6-1	-	TRBJ2-1	-	TGTGCCAGCAACCTGCGGGATCGGTACAATGAGCAGTTCTTC	CASNLRDRYNEQFF
TRBV19	-	TRBJ2-1	medium-sized	TGTGCCAGTAGTATGATGGAGCGGTGGGTCTTC	CASSMMERWVF
TRBV5-1	TRBD1	TRBJ2-2	few	TGCGCCAGCAGCTTAGTCGGACAGGGGCCCTTTACCGGGGAGCTGTTTTTT	CASSLVGQGPFTGELFF
TRBV6-2/TRBV6-3	-	TRBJ2-7	-	TGTGCCAGCAGGCTGGACTCGGCAGACGTGCAGTACTTC	CASRLDSADVQYF
TRBV20-1	-	TRBJ1-2	-	TGCAGTGCTTTCACAGGGTACCATGGAGGTACCTTC	CSAFTGYHGGTF
TRBV6-2/TRBV6-3	-	TRBJ2-3	-	TGTGCCAGCAAGGTATCTAGCACAGATACTCAGTATTTT	CASKVSSTDTQYF
TRBV6-1	-	TRBJ2-3	-	TGTGCCAGCAGTCTACGGGGGCTGTGCACAGATACGCAGTATTTT	CASSLRGLCTDTQYF
TRBV11-2	-	TRBJ1-2	-	TGTGCCAGCAGCCTAGACAGTAACTATGGCTACACCTTC	CASSLDSNYGYTF
TRBV6-2/TRBV6-3	TRBD2	TRBJ2-7	-	TGTGCCAGCAGTTACTCGAGGCCTAGCGGGAGCCACGAGCAGTACTTC	CASSYSRPSGSHEQYF
TRBV9	TRBD1	TRBJ2-5	medium-sized	TGTGCCAGCAGCGTACAGGGGGCTGGGGAGACCCAGTACTTC	CASSVQGAGETQYF